What follows are 27 T cell receptor beta chains derived from one specimen sequenced in a study of blood T cell repertoires in COVID-19. Method: immunoSEQ multiplex PCR; TCRdb's copy keeps in-frame clones and lacks some. The sample carries 300,000 to 350,000 clones, around 90% recorded once. Source material: PBMCs or T cells enriched from blood (not recorded which). These receptor sequences come from a woman aged 18-30 years who had recovered from COVID-19.

This chain joins TRBV27 and TRBJ1-3; D is unclear. Germline CDR1 MNHEY, CDR2 SMNVEV (reference sequence). The length of the CDR3 is 13 residues. V lost 6 bases, J lost 8 bases, and 14 bases lay in between. The CDR3, as DNA: TGTGCCAGCAGCCTCACACAAGTCGACACCATATATTTT. Amino acid sequence: CASSLTQVDTIYF.

The CDR3 DNA follows: TGTGCCAGCAGCCGGGACAGGGGGGTGAACACTGAAGCTTTCTTT. Its translation is CASSRDRGVNTEAFF. This chain joins TRBV9 and TRBJ1-1; 11 bases map to TRBD1. The CDR3 totals 15 residues. Germline V lookup: CDR1 SGDLS, CDR2 YYNGEE. Unmatched junction bases numbered 2, after V lost 4 bases and J lost 0 bases.

In DNA, the CDR3 is TGTGCCAGCAGTGAGCGTCGATCCTATAATTCACCCCTCCACTTT. Translation gives CASSERRSYNSPLHF. The chain employs TRBV2 and TRBJ1-6, with D hard to call. The CDR3 loop spans 15 amino acids. Germline V gives CDR1 SNHLY, CDR2 FYNNEI. Trimming left V 3 bases short and J 1 base short, with 7 bases between.

The rearrangement uses TRBV20-1 and TRBJ1-2, with D unresolved. Germline CDR1 DFQATT, CDR2 SNEGSKA (reference sequence). With 5 bases removed from V and 2 bases from J, the gap between germline ends came to 9 bases. The CDR3 spans 12 residues. The DNA for the CDR3 is TGCAGTGCTGGTGGGGAGAACTATGGCTACACCTTC. This translates into CSAGGENYGYTF.

The rearrangement links TRBV18 to TRBJ2-5; the D is unclear. Germline assignment: CDR1 KGHSH and CDR2 LQKENI. V was pared by 6 bases and J by 2 bases, with 4 bases between. The CDR3 has 11 residues. CDR3 region: CASSLQETQYF. For the CDR3, the DNA is TGTGCCAGCTCCCTGCAAGAGACCCAGTACTTC. The full variable domain, in which reference TRBV18 and TRBJ2-5 provide the parts outside the CDR3, is NAGVMQNPRHLVRRRGQEARLRCSPMKGHSHVYWYRQLPEEGLKFMVYLQKENIIDESGMPKERFSAEFPKEGPSILRIQQVVRGDSAAYFCASSLQETQYFGPGTRLLVL.

The V call is TRBV18, the J call TRBJ1-5; 7 bases fit TRBD1. CDR1 is KGHSH and CDR2 is LQKENI in the germline V gene. The J segment lost 3 bases and the V segment lost 0 bases, leaving 2 bases of the junction unmatched. The CDR3 loop spans 15 amino acids. CDR3 protein: CASSPPGQLNQPQHF. The CDR3 coding sequence is TGTGCCAGCTCACCACCGGGACAGCTCAATCAGCCCCAGCATTTT.

About this clone: Within the sample, other DNA sequences also encode this same CDR3. The rearrangement uses TRBV7-2 and TRBJ1-1; TRBD1 matches at 9 bases. J was trimmed by 4 bases and V by 5 bases; bases with no gene match: 2. CDR3 length: 13 amino acids. Germline lookup yields CDR1 SGHTA and CDR2 FQGNSA. CDR3 DNA: TGTGCCAGCAGCCTACAGGGGGCCACTGAAGCTTTCTTT. It codes for CASSLQGATEAFF.

The V call is TRBV9, the J call TRBJ2-1; 8 bases map to TRBD2. The CDR3 loop spans 15 amino acids. The J segment lost 9 bases and the V segment lost 4 bases, leaving 12 bases of the junction unmatched. Per germline, CDR1 SGDLS and CDR2 YYNGEE. Here the CDR3 reads CASSPGRDPYGEQFF. Written as DNA, the CDR3 is TGTGCCAGCAGCCCCGGGAGGGACCCCTATGGTGAGCAGTTCTTC.

The V gene is TRBV2, the J gene TRBJ2-7, with a possible D match to TRBD2 (7 bases). This CDR3 has 15 amino acids. The germline V and J ends were trimmed by 8 bases and 6 bases, with 23 bases remaining between them. Germline loops: CDR1 SNHLY, CDR2 FYNNEI. The CDR3 coding sequence is TGTGCCAGCGCCCCCGGAAGGGGGGGAGTCGTCGAGCAGTACTTC. Translating it yields CASAPGRGGVVEQYF.

V is TRBV9 and J is TRBJ2-1; possible D gene TRBD2, 6 bases. V was cut by 0 bases and J by 3 bases, with 13 bases left in between. This CDR3 comprises 16 residues. Germline assignment: CDR1 SGDLS and CDR2 YYNGEE. CDR3 loop: CASSVVAADFYNEQFF. CDR3 coding DNA: TGTGCCAGCAGCGTAGTAGCGGCTGACTTCTACAATGAGCAGTTCTTC.

The gene calls are TRBV19 and TRBJ1-2; perhaps TRBD1 as D (5 bases). The CDR3 covers 18 residues. The V end lost 5 bases, the J end lost 0 bases, and 22 bases lay between the germline ends. Germline CDR1 is LNHDA and CDR2 is SQIVND (reference sequence). CDR3 nucleotides: TGTGCCAGTAGTCCTTATGGGGGGACGGTTTTCCCTAACTATGGCTACACCTTC. Its protein product is CASSPYGGTVFPNYGYTF.

The chain carries TRBV18 and TRBJ1-1, with TRBD1 matching over 8 bases. Germline assignment: CDR1 KGHSH and CDR2 LQKENI. The V gene end was trimmed by 6 bases and the J gene end by 4 bases; junction bases not matched to a gene: 4. The length of the CDR3 is 13 residues. This CDR3 reads CASSGQGATEAFF. In DNA, the CDR3 is TGTGCCAGCTCCGGACAGGGCGCCACTGAAGCTTTCTTT.

The CDR3 is CASSFIQGGTEAFF. The CDR3 DNA reads as TGCGCCAGCAGCTTCATCCAGGGAGGGACTGAAGCTTTCTTT. The rearrangement uses TRBV5-1 and TRBJ1-1, with D maybe TRBD1 (5 bases). The CDR3 has 14 amino acids. Germline CDR1 reads SGHRS; CDR2 reads YFSETQ. V shed 2 bases and J shed 5 bases, with 13 bases lying between them.

The V and J genes are TRBV7-9 and TRBJ1-1; possibly TRBD1 for D (5 bases). CDR1 is SEHNR, CDR2 FQNEAQ, per germline (reference sequence). The CDR3 is 15 residues long. The germline V and J ends were trimmed by 3 bases and 0 bases, with 11 bases remaining between them. The CDR3 reads CASSFVTGVNTEAFF. The CDR3 bases are TGTGCCAGCAGCTTTGTCACGGGGGTGAACACTGAAGCTTTCTTT.

The CDR3 is CASSLNRFYSNQPQHF. In DNA, the CDR3 is TGTGCCAGCAGTTTGAACAGATTTTATAGCAATCAGCCCCAGCATTTT. The genes are TRBV28 and TRBJ1-5; D is ambiguous. Germline CDR1 and CDR2: MDHEN and SYDVKM. Trimming pared 3 bases from V and 0 bases from J, leaving 12 bases between. The CDR3 loop spans 16 amino acids.

This sequence joins TRBV27 and TRBJ1-1; D may be TRBD1 (5 bases). The V gene's germline CDR1 is MNHEY and CDR2 SMNVEV (reference sequence). Trimming took off 2 bases at V and 1 base at J, with 14 bases between the two ends. The CDR3 totals 16 residues. CDR3 nucleotides: TGTGCCAGCAGTTTAGGGGCAGGATGGTCGAACACTGAAGCTTTCTTT. The encoded protein is CASSLGAGWSNTEAFF.

In DNA form, the CDR3 reads TGTGCCTGGAGTCTCGGAGAGACCCAGTACTTC. It codes for CAWSLGETQYF. The chain is built from TRBV30 and TRBJ2-5; D is undetermined. Germline-derived CDR1 and CDR2 are GTSNPN and SVGIG (reference sequence). V was pared by 2 bases and J by 4 bases, with 5 bases between. This CDR3 is 11 amino acids long.

This clone came up once. J is TRBJ1-3 and V is TRBV18; possibly TRBD1 for D (5 bases). The germline V and J ends were trimmed by 1 base and 2 bases, with 9 bases remaining between them. CDR1 KGHSH and CDR2 LQKENI come from the germline V gene. The CDR3 is 15 amino acids. The CDR3 sequence: CASSPRPGPGNTIYF. CDR3 DNA: TGTGCCAGCTCACCACGACCAGGGCCTGGAAACACCATATATTTT.

The V and J genes are TRBV12-3 or TRBV12-4 and TRBJ2-1, with D perhaps TRBD1 (5 bases). The V end lost 4 bases, the J end lost 3 bases, and 7 bases lay between the germline ends. The CDR3 runs to 13 residues. The CDR3 reads CASSWGLYNEQFF. CDR3 nucleotides: TGTGCCAGCAGTTGGGGCCTCTACAATGAGCAGTTCTTC.

The chain carries TRBV7-9 and TRBJ1-2; D perhaps matches TRBD1 (5 bases). Germline V lookup: CDR1 SEHNR, CDR2 FQNEAQ (reference sequence). The CDR3 is 16 amino acids. V dropped 0 bases and J dropped 6 bases, with 17 bases sitting between them. CDR3 in amino acids: CASSLAGALAAHGYTF. Here the CDR3 DNA reads TGTGCCAGCAGCTTAGCTGGGGCCCTTGCAGCGCATGGCTACACCTTC.

The rearrangement joins TRBV27 to TRBJ1-1; 9 nucleotides align to TRBD1. The CDR3 extends over 14 amino acids. The germline V gene has CDR1 MNHEY and CDR2 SMNVEV (reference sequence). V was clipped by 5 bases and J by 1 base; unmatched bases: 2. CDR3 sequence (DNA): TGTGCCAGCAGTAGGACAGGGGCGAACACTGAAGCTTTCTTT. It specifies CASSRTGANTEAFF.

This chain uses TRBV14 with TRBJ1-2, with D maybe TRBD1 (5 bases). V was cut by 3 bases and J by 8 bases, with 13 bases left in between. CDR3 length equals 13 residues. From germline, CDR1 is SGHDN and CDR2 FVKESK. CDR3 bases: TGTGCCAGCAGCCATGGCCAGGGCGACGGCTACACCTTC. As protein: CASSHGQGDGYTF. Full variable domain (remainder filled in from reference TRBV14 and TRBJ1-2): EAGVTQFPSHSVIEKGQTVTLRCDPISGHDNLYWYRRVMGKEIKFLLHFVKESKQDESGMPNNRFLAERTGGTYSTLKVQPAELEDSGVYFCASSHGQGDGYTFGSGTRLTVV.

The genes are TRBV30 and TRBJ1-2; D might be TRBD1 (5 bases). Trimming left V 0 bases short and J 4 bases short, with 15 bases between. Germline V gene lookup returns CDR1 GTSNPN and CDR2 SVGIG (reference sequence). The CDR3 covers 15 residues. The CDR3 spells CAWSVLRGSGYGYTF. The CDR3 bases are TGTGCCTGGAGTGTACTAAGGGGTTCGGGCTATGGCTACACCTTC.

The V gene is TRBV25-1, the J gene TRBJ2-7; TRBD1 is a possible D gene (5 bases). Per the germline V gene, CDR1 is MGHDK and CDR2 is SYGVNS. This CDR3 region has 15 residues. The V and J ends lost 0 bases and 6 bases respectively, with 15 bases between them. CDR3 protein: CASSEYRTAQGEQYF. As DNA, the CDR3 is TGTGCCAGCAGTGAATATAGAACAGCTCAGGGCGAGCAGTACTTC.

V gene TRBV6-5 combines with J gene TRBJ1-2; 10 bases are shared with TRBD1. The CDR3 has 14 residues. CDR1 is MNHEY, CDR2 SVGAGI, per germline. V was clipped by 10 bases and J by 5 bases; unmatched bases: 10. CDR3 in amino acids: CATEGDRGKYGYTF. CDR3 nucleotides: TGTGCCACCGAAGGGGACAGGGGAAAGTATGGCTACACCTTC.

This chain uses TRBV3-1 (or the pseudogene TRBV3-2) with TRBJ2-7; perhaps TRBD1 as D (7 bases). V was trimmed by 1 base and J by 5 bases, leaving 18 bases between them. The CDR3 is 16 amino acids. In germline, CDR1 is LGHDT, CDR2 YNNKEL (reference sequence). The CDR3 nucleotides read TGTGCCAGCAGCCAAGTTTGGCAGGGGGGACGGAACGAGCAGTACTTC. Protein: CASSQVWQGGRNEQYF.

The chain joins TRBV4-2 to TRBJ1-5; a possible D gene is TRBD1 (5 bases). CDR3 length: 15 amino acids. Per the germline V gene, CDR1 is LGHNA and CDR2 is YNFKEQ. Trimming shortened V by 0 bases and J by 5 bases, and 11 bases separated the two germline ends. CDR3 protein: CASSQDFFRDQPQHF. CDR3 bases: TGTGCCAGCAGCCAAGATTTTTTCAGGGATCAGCCCCAGCATTTT.